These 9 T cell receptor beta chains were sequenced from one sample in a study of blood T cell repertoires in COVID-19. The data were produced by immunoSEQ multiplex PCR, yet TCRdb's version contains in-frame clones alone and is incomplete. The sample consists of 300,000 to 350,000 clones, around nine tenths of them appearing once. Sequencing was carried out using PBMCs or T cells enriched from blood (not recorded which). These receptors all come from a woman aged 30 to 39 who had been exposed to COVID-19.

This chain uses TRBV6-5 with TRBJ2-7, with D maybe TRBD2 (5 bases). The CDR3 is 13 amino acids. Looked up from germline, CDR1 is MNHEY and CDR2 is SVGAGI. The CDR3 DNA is TGTGCTACTTCCCGGGATTTTCAGTACGAGCAGTACTTC. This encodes CATSRDFQYEQYF.

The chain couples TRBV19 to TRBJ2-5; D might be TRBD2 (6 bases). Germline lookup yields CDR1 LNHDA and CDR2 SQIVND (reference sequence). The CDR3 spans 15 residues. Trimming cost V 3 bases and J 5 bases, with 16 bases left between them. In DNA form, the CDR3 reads TGTGCCAGTAGTATCGGGGGAAACGTGGGGGAGACCCAGTACTTC. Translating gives CASSIGGNVGETQYF. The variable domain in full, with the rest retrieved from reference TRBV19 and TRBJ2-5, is DGGITQSPKYLFRKEGQNVTLSCEQNLNHDAMYWYRQDPGQGLRLIYYSQIVNDFQKGDIAEGYSVSREKKESFPLTVTSAQKNPTAFYLCASSIGGNVGETQYFGPGTRLLVL.

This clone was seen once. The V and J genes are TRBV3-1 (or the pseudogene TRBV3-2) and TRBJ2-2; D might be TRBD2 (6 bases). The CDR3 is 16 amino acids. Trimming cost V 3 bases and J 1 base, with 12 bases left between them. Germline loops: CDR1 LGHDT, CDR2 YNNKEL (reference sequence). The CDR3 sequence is CASSQGRRENTGELFF. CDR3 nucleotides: TGTGCCAGCAGCCAGGGTAGGCGGGAGAACACCGGGGAGCTGTTTTTT.

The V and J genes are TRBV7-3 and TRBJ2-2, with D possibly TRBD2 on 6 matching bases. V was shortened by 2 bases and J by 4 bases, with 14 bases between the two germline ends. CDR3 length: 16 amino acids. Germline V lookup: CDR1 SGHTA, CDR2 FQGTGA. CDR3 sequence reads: CASSLYGSSPTGELFF. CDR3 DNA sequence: TGTGCCAGCAGCTTATACGGGAGTTCGCCCACCGGGGAGCTGTTTTTT.

The DNA of the CDR3 is TGTGCCAGCAGTTTGCGGGACAGGGGAGAGACCCAGTACTTC. Translated: CASSLRDRGETQYF. The chain joins TRBV28 to TRBJ2-5, with TRBD1 identical over 10 bases. The V gene's germline CDR1 is MDHEN and CDR2 SYDVKM. The CDR3 loop spans 14 amino acids. V shed 3 bases, J shed 4 bases, and the junction held 2 bases outside the gene matches.

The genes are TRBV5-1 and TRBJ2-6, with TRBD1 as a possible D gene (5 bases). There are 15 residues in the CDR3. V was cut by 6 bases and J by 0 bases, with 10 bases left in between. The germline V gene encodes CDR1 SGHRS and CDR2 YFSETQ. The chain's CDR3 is CASTLQDSGANVLTF. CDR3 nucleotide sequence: TGCGCCAGCACCCTACAGGACTCTGGGGCCAACGTCCTGACTTTC.

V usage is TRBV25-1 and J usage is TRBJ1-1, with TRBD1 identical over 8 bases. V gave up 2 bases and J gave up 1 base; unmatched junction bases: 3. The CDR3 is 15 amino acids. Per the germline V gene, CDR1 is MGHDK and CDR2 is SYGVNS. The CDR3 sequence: CASSEIDRGNTEAFF. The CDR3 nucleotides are TGTGCCAGCAGTGAAATAGACAGGGGGAACACTGAAGCTTTCTTT.

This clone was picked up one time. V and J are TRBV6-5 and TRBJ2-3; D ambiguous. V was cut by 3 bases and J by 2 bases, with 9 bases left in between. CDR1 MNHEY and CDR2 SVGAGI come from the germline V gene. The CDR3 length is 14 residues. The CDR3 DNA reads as TGTGCCAGCAGTTATACTCTGAACACAGATACGCAGTATTTT. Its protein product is CASSYTLNTDTQYF.

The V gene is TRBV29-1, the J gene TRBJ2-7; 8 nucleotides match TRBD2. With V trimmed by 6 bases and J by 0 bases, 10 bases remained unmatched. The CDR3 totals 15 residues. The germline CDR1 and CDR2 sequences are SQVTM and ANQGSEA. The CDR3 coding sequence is TGCAGCGTGGCGAATTTAGCGGGAAGCTCCTACGAGCAGTACTTC. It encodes CSVANLAGSSYEQYF.